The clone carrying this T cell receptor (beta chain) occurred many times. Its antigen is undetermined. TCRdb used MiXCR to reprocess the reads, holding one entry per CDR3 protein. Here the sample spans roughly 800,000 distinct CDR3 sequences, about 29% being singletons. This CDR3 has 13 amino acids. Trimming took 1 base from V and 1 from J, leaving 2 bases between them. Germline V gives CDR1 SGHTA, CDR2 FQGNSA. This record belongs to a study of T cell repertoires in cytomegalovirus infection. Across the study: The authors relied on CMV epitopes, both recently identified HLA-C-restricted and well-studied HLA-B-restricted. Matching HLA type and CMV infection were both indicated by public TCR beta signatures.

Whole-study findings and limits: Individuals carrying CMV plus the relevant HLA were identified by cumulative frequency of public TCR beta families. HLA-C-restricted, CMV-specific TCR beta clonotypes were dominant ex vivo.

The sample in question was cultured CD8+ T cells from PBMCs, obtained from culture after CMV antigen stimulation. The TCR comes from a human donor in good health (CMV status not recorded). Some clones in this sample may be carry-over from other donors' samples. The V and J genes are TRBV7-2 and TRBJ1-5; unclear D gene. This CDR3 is CASSLESNQPQHF. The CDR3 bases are TGTGCCAGCAGCTTAGAAAGCAATCAGCCCCAGCATTTT. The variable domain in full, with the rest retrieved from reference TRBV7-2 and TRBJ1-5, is GAGVSQSPSNKVTEKGKDVELRCDPISGHTALYWYRQSLGQGLEFLIYFQGNSAPDKSGLPSDRFSAERTGGSVSTLTIQRTQQEDSAVYLCASSLESNQPQHFGDGTRLSIL.